These T cell receptor beta chains were read from a single sample in a study of response to subunit inactivated influenza vaccine. TCRdb reprocessed the RT-PCR reads with MiXCR, giving one entry per CDR3 protein. The table includes 500,000 to 750,000 distinct CDR3 sequences, 14% detected once. The input for sequencing was PBMCs from blood, taken 12 days after vaccination. The receptors come from a man between 50 and 59 years old who received an inactivated influenza vaccine. CDR3s include the opening cysteine and the closing phenylalanine or tryptophan. A D gene is named only where the DNA matches it firmly.

V: TRBV11-2; J: TRBJ1-2; D: .; CDR3: CASQGNYGYTF
V: TRBV20-1; J: TRBJ2-5; D: .; CDR3: CSARGISRERGQETQYF
V: TRBV2; J: TRBJ1-2; D: TRBD1; CDR3: CASSEVGDRTNYGYTF
V: TRBV20-1; J: TRBJ2-3; D: TRBD2; CDR3: CSARDLAGVADTQYF
V: TRBV7-8; J: TRBJ2-5; D: TRBD2; CDR3: CASSSTGGIQETQYF
V: TRBV3-1; J: TRBJ1-4; D: .; CDR3: CASSQGRTVGEKLFF
V: TRBV9; J: TRBJ2-3; D: .; CDR3: CASSVEGPRTDTQYF
V: TRBV5-1; J: TRBJ1-2; D: TRBD1; CDR3: CASRDSPSTNYGYTF
V: TRBV6-5; J: TRBJ2-5; D: .; CDR3: CASSYFGDPETQYF
V: TRBV28; J: TRBJ1-4; D: .; CDR3: CASVRSGLLNIATNEKLFF
V: TRBV6-1; J: TRBJ2-3; D: TRBD2; CDR3: CASIAGGALLDTQYF
V: TRBV2; J: TRBJ2-7; D: TRBD1; CDR3: CASSEGDRGIYEQYF
V: TRBV20-1; J: TRBJ2-5; D: TRBD2; CDR3: CSARAGGSQETQYF
V: TRBV6-2/TRBV6-3; J: TRBJ1-1; D: .; CDR3: CASSSPLYGLGAFF
V: TRBV6-2/TRBV6-3; J: TRBJ2-1; D: .; CDR3: CASSYSGRGAYNEQFF
V: TRBV10-3; J: TRBJ1-4; D: TRBD1; CDR3: CAISEFGQGTNEKLFF
V: TRBV5-1; J: TRBJ2-7; D: TRBD1; CDR3: CASSGGTGGKYEQYF
V: TRBV10-3; J: TRBJ2-7; D: .; CDR3: CAISESLASYEQYF
V: TRBV15; J: TRBJ2-7; D: TRBD1; CDR3: CATSRDLPGQGAGEQYF
V: TRBV29-1; J: TRBJ2-3; D: .; CDR3: CSVEGVLREEEYF
V: TRBV12-3/TRBV12-4; J: TRBJ1-3; D: .; CDR3: CASSFSRNTIYF
V: TRBV12-3/TRBV12-4; J: TRBJ2-5; D: .; CDR3: CASHGGLQETQYF
V: TRBV3-1; J: TRBJ1-3; D: .; CDR3: CASSPGGRVAGNTIYF
V: TRBV15; J: TRBJ2-1; D: TRBD2; CDR3: CATSRDLTSGRNEQFF